This T cell receptor (beta chain) is from a study of regulatory T cells in long-lasting Graves disease. Study-level points and caveats: Study of thyroid tissue was not done, with only peripheral blood studied.

The table lists this clonotype with many counts. Its specificity is unknown. The time point was: newly diagnosed GD, antithyroid drugs for less than 3 months. PBMCs were the source of the RNA used for TCR sequencing. Investigators prepared the TCR beta libraries by applying iRepertoire HTBI primers and Arm-PCR of CDR3 regions. TCRdb independently ran MiXCR on the multiplex PCR reads; one entry per CDR3 protein. The sample lists approximately 540,000 distinct CDR3 sequences, about 12% seen once, with about 8.3% in the top ten. These data also formed part of another study, on T cells in Graves' hyperthyroidism and ophthalmopathy.

The specimen was peripheral blood mononuclear cells (PBMCs), collected at new diagnosis, from a patient treated with antithyroid drugs. The sequence derives from a woman under 40 with Graves disease.

The CDR3 protein is CASSLISGLEAFF. The CDR3 DNA follows: TGTGCCAGCAGTTTAATTTCAGGCCTTGAAGCTTTCTTT. The chain employs TRBV12-3 or TRBV12-4 and TRBJ1-1, with D hard to call. The CDR3 has 13 residues. V was cut by 2 bases and J by 7 bases, with 11 bases left in between.